Only a few counts were recorded for the clone carrying this T cell receptor (beta chain). The CDR3 has 15 amino acids. The junction had 6 bases not matched to a gene; V was cut back by 0 bases and J by 5 bases. Germline CDR1 is SGHTA and CDR2 is FQGTGA. Authors' data handling: Counts of nucleated cells, estimated from reference gene primer amplification, were obtained. The protocol was immunoSEQ multiplex PCR, while the TCRdb copy is restricted to in-frame clones and leaves out a portion. V, J and clone size were drawn from that table, and D and trimming were deduced from the DNA. There are about 47,000 clones in the sample; less than 85% occur only once, and more than 2.5% lies in the top ten. The sample comes from a study of blood T cell repertoires in COVID-19. Study-wide background: COVID-19 samples from acute and convalescent phases originated in the United States, Italy and Spain. In each case, the material was cDNA or gDNA derived from T cells, B-cell-depleted T cells, or PBMCs.

Sequenced input: peripheral blood. This clonotype originated in a man over 45 with acute or convalescent COVID-19. This chain uses TRBV7-3 with TRBJ1-2; 7 nucleotides match TRBD1. The CDR3 DNA reads TGTGCCAGCAGCTTAACGGCTGGGACAGCTTATGGCTACACCTTC. This translates into CASSLTAGTAYGYTF.